This TCR beta chain came from a study of blood T cell repertoires in COVID-19. Overall study context: COVID-19 samples collected from the United States, Italy and Spain covered acute and convalescent phases. Sources were T cells, B-cell-depleted T cells, or PBMCs; the material itself was cDNA or gDNA.

Clinical history reported by participants formed the basis on which cohorts were assigned. Germline values: CDR1 MNHEY, CDR2 SVGAGI. V dropped 6 bases and J dropped 8 bases, with 16 bases sitting between them. CDR3 length equals 13 residues. Repertoires were generated with immunoSEQ multiplex PCR, while TCRdb's copy carries only in-frame clones and drops some. Of about 380,000 clones listed, more than 75% are singletons. This TCR was sampled from a woman between 18 and 30 years old who had recovered from COVID-19. The chain joins TRBV6-5 to TRBJ1-2; D unresolved. The sequencing sample was made of PBMCs or T cells enriched from blood (not recorded which). The CDR3 reads CASRDGRAEGYTF. CDR3 nucleotides: TGTGCCAGCAGAGACGGGAGGGCAGAGGGCTACACCTTC.